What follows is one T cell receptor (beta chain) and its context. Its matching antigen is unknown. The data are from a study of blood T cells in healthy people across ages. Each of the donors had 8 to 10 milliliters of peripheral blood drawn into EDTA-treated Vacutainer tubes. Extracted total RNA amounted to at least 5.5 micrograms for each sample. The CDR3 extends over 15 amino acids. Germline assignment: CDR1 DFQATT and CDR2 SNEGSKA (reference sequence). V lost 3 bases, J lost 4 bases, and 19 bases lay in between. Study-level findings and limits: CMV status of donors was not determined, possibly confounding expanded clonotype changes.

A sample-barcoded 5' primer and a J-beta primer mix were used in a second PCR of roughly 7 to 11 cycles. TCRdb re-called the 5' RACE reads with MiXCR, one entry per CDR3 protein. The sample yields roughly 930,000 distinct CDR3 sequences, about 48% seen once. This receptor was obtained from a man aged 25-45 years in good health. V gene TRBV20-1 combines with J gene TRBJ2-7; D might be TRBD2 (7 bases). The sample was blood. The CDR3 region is CSASSPGGRGYEQYF. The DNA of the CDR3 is TGCAGTGCTAGCTCCCCCGGGGGGCGGGGATACGAGCAGTACTTC.